These 25 T cell receptor beta chains came from one sample sequenced in a study of blood T cells in healthy people across ages (dated by TCRdb to 2014 to 2015). Receptor amplification or capture employed 5' RACE. Instrument used: Illumina HiSeq 2500. A second PCR of roughly 7 to 12 cycles was performed with a sample-barcoded 5' primer and a J-beta primer mix. TCRdb handled the public reads itself, with Q25 trimming in fastp and clone calling in MiXCR, and kept productive beta chains. One record per CDR3 amino acid sequence lists the most common genes and DNA. This sample gives about 1,500,000 distinct CDR3 sequences in total; about 30% of them show up just once. The ten biggest clones cover 7.7% of the sample. Input material: blood. The receptor set was obtained from a woman younger than 45 in good health.

This clonotype was found a few times. This chain links TRBV15 with TRBJ1-4; the D is unclear. The length of the CDR3 is 15 residues. Germline V gives CDR1 LNHNV, CDR2 YYDKDF (reference sequence). Deletions cut 6 bases from V and 0 bases from J, with 11 bases between. CDR3 loop: CATSEGGATNEKLFF. DNA of the CDR3: TGTGCCACCAGTGAGGGAGGAGCAACTAATGAAAAACTGTTTTTT. The whole variable domain, filled in from reference TRBV15 and TRBJ1-4, reads DAMVIQNPRYQVTQFGKPVTLSCSQTLNHNVMYWYQQKSSQAPKLLFHYYDKDFNNEADTPDNFQSRRPNTSFCFLDIRSPGLGDTAMYLCATSEGGATNEKLFFGSGTQLSVL.

V and J are TRBV20-1 and TRBJ2-3; D is possibly TRBD1 or TRBD2 (6 bases each). This CDR3 region has 13 residues. Trimming left V 0 bases short and J 4 bases short, with 8 bases between. Germline V gene sequence: CDR1 DFQATT, CDR2 SNEGSKA (reference sequence). CDR3 sequence reads: CSARDGGPDTQYF. The DNA of the CDR3 is TGCAGTGCTAGAGATGGGGGGCCAGATACGCAGTATTTT.

This clonotype occurred a few times. The chain is built from TRBV2 and TRBJ2-1; D is undetermined. Germline V gene sequence: CDR1 SNHLY, CDR2 FYNNEI. Trimming cost V 6 bases and J 8 bases, with 14 bases left between them. CDR3 size: 13 residues. CDR3 protein: CASRVEWSDEQFF. The CDR3 nucleotides read TGTGCCAGCAGAGTTGAGTGGTCGGATGAGCAGTTCTTC.

This clonotype was observed at least ten times. The J gene is TRBJ2-7, the V gene TRBV15; D is perhaps TRBD1 (6 bases). This CDR3 region has 15 residues. Looked up from germline, CDR1 is LNHNV and CDR2 is YYDKDF (reference sequence). Trimming left V 0 bases short and J 6 bases short, with 15 bases between. Here the CDR3 reads CATSRDPDRLSEQYF. CDR3 in DNA: TGTGCCACCAGCAGAGATCCGGACAGACTATCCGAGCAGTACTTC.

This clonotype was detected only a few times. The J gene is TRBJ2-3, the V gene TRBV2; 7 bases are a match to TRBD1. The CDR3 spans 15 residues. Germline V gene lookup returns CDR1 SNHLY and CDR2 FYNNEI. Unmatched junction bases numbered 9, after V lost 6 bases and J lost 3 bases. CDR3 sequence (DNA): TGTGCCAGCAGCCGACAGGGTCTAGGAACAGATACGCAGTATTTT. Protein sequence: CASSRQGLGTDTQYF.

This clonotype was recorded a few times. The rearrangement links TRBV3-1 to TRBJ1-2; 8 nucleotides line up with TRBD1. Looked up from germline, CDR1 is LGHDT and CDR2 is YNNKEL (reference sequence). J was trimmed by 6 bases and V by 3 bases; bases with no gene match: 6. The CDR3 has 14 amino acids. In nucleotides, the CDR3 is TGTGCCAGCAGCCATTCGGACAGGGAACATGGCTACACCTTC. This codes for CASSHSDREHGYTF. The complete variable domain, with remaining parts taken from reference TRBV3-1 and TRBJ1-2, reads DTAVSQTPKYLVTQMGNDKSIKCEQNLGHDTMYWYKQDSKKFLKIMFSYNNKELIINETVPNRFSPKSPDKAHLNLHINSLELGDSAVYFCASSHSDREHGYTFGSGTRLTVV.

This clonotype occurred a few times. This chain joins TRBV6-2 or TRBV6-3 and TRBJ2-5; TRBD1 matches 7 bases. Germline V gene lookup returns CDR1 MNHEY and CDR2 SVGEGT. J gave up 0 bases and V 6 bases, and 13 bases lay outside the gene matches. The CDR3 totals 17 residues. The CDR3 reads CASSAWTGPQNQETQYF. The CDR3 bases are TGTGCCAGCAGCGCCTGGACAGGCCCGCAGAACCAAGAGACCCAGTACTTC.

This clonotype was detected a few times. The CDR3 DNA sequence: TGTGCCAGCAGCCCCCCGGCTGGCTACACCTTC. Its translation: CASSPPAGYTF. The genes are TRBV3-1 and TRBJ1-2, with no clear D. V was cut by 4 bases and J by 7 bases, with 7 bases left in between. Germline V gene data show CDR1 as LGHDT and CDR2 as YNNKEL (reference sequence). The CDR3 spans 11 residues. Full variable domain (outside the CDR3, taken from reference TRBV3-1 and TRBJ1-2): DTAVSQTPKYLVTQMGNDKSIKCEQNLGHDTMYWYKQDSKKFLKIMFSYNNKELIINETVPNRFSPKSPDKAHLNLHINSLELGDSAVYFCASSPPAGYTFGSGTRLTVV.

The chain links TRBV30 to TRBJ2-1, with TRBD1 identical over 10 bases. The end of the DNA fits TRBJ2-7 better, so the J call may be wrong. Germline V gene sequence: CDR1 GTSNPN, CDR2 SVGIG (reference sequence). The CDR3 spans 12 residues. The CDR3 nucleotides are TGTGCCTGGGGCGGACAGGGGGACGAGCAGTACTTC. Protein: CAWGGQGDEQYF.

There are many counts of this clonotype. The chain combines TRBV6-5 with TRBJ2-7; 12 nucleotides agree with TRBD2. The V gene end was trimmed by 5 bases and the J gene end by 2 bases; junction bases not matched to a gene: 4. The germline CDR1 and CDR2 sequences are MNHEY and SVGAGI. There are 15 residues in the CDR3. The CDR3 is CASSQTSGGPYEQYF. Written as DNA, the CDR3 is TGTGCCAGCAGTCAGACTAGCGGGGGACCCTACGAGCAGTACTTC.

This clonotype was detected a few times. The chain carries TRBV27 and TRBJ2-1, with D unclear. In germline, CDR1 is MNHEY, CDR2 SMNVEV (reference sequence). V gave up 5 bases and J gave up 0 bases, with 11 bases separating them. The CDR3 runs to 15 residues. The CDR3 is CASSPGWVSYNEQFF. The CDR3 DNA follows: TGTGCCAGCAGTCCCGGGTGGGTCTCCTACAATGAGCAGTTCTTC.

This chain uses TRBV7-6 with TRBJ2-7; TRBD1 is a possible D gene (6 bases). CDR1 and CDR2 from the germline V gene are SGHVS and FNYEAQ. The CDR3 has 14 amino acids. The V gene lost 7 bases and the J gene lost 6 bases, with 19 bases spanning the gap. The CDR3 sequence is CASTPQGGIGEQYF. CDR3 in DNA: TGTGCCAGCACCCCCCAAGGGGGAATCGGCGAGCAGTACTTC.

This clonotype appeared a few times. The genes are TRBV28 and TRBJ1-1; D is possibly TRBD1 (5 bases). V lost 6 bases and J 5 bases, leaving 10 bases between the germline ends. Germline CDR1 reads MDHEN; CDR2 reads SYDVKM. The CDR3 runs 12 residues. The chain's CDR3 is CASRVQETEAFF. The DNA of the CDR3 is TGTGCCAGCAGGGTACAGGAGACTGAAGCTTTCTTT.

The chain recombines TRBV20-1 with TRBJ2-5, with TRBD2 matching over 7 bases. This CDR3 contains 14 residues. Trimming took 6 bases from V and 5 from J; bases not matched to a gene: 12. The germline gives CDR1 DFQATT, CDR2 SNEGSKA (reference sequence). The CDR3 region has the DNA TGCAGTGCGAACCGACTAGCCTTTGGTGAGACCCAGTACTTC. Translation: CSANRLAFGETQYF.

Remarks on this clonotype: A read error may account for a junction end that differs from germline. V is TRBV12-3 or TRBV12-4 and J is TRBJ1-4; D remains unclear. The CDR3 runs 16 residues. This chain's CDR3 is CASSSTTEATNEKLFF. CDR3 coding DNA: TGTGCTAGCAGCTCCACGACCGAGGCAACTAATGAAAAACTGTTTTTT.

This clonotype came up once. CDR3 nucleotide sequence: TGTGCCAGCAGTGACTCCACAGGGAACACTGAAGCTTTCTTT. Its protein is CASSDSTGNTEAFF. The chain combines TRBV25-1 with TRBJ1-1; maybe TRBD1 (5 bases). Germline V gene lookup returns CDR1 MGHDK and CDR2 SYGVNS. The CDR3 is 14 residues long. The germline V and J ends were trimmed by 3 bases and 1 base, with 9 bases remaining between them.

This chain uses TRBV2 with TRBJ1-5, with 11 nucleotides matching TRBD1. The V gene end was trimmed by 8 bases and the J gene end by 7 bases; junction bases not matched to a gene: 10. The germline V gene has CDR1 SNHLY and CDR2 FYNNEI. The CDR3 has 15 amino acids. In DNA form, the CDR3 reads TGTGCCAGCCAACCGGGACAGGGGGTTGGACAGCCCCAGCATTTT. Translation: CASQPGQGVGQPQHF.

This clonotype has more than one count but fewer than ten. This chain connects TRBV7-2 to TRBJ2-3; unclear D gene. Germline V CDR1 and CDR2: SGHTA, FQGNSA. V shed 5 bases and J shed 5 bases, with 11 bases lying between them. The CDR3 totals 13 residues. The CDR3 reads CASSGSLRDTQYF. In DNA form, the CDR3 reads TGTGCCAGCAGCGGATCTCTGAGAGATACGCAGTATTTT.

This clonotype was observed at least ten times. J is TRBJ2-5 and V is TRBV7-2; D is uncertain. This CDR3 region has 16 residues. Deletions cut 2 bases from V and 2 bases from J, with 15 bases between. The germline V gene encodes CDR1 SGHTA and CDR2 FQGNSA. The CDR3, as DNA: TGTGCCAGCAGCTTACAAGGCCTCGTGACTCAAGAGACCCAGTACTTC. This translates into CASSLQGLVTQETQYF.

This clonotype was found many times. The chain couples TRBV29-1 to TRBJ2-7; no clear D. Germline-derived CDR1 and CDR2 are SQVTM and ANQGSEA. The CDR3 is 11 amino acids. V dropped 5 bases and J dropped 6 bases, with 11 bases sitting between them. In DNA, the CDR3 is TGCAGCGTTACGACTGGGCTCGAGCAGTACTTC. It translates to CSVTTGLEQYF.

This clonotype occurred many times. The chain is built from TRBV27 and TRBJ2-6; 8 bases line up with TRBD1. This CDR3 region has 17 residues. Germline assignment: CDR1 MNHEY and CDR2 SMNVEV (reference sequence). The junction had 8 bases not matched to a gene; V was cut back by 5 bases and J by 2 bases. The CDR3 DNA reads TGTGCCAGCAGTGCCGGGACAGGTATTACTGGGGCCAACGTCCTGACTTTC. Translation gives CASSAGTGITGANVLTF.

This clonotype was observed many times. The chain links TRBV7-2 to TRBJ2-7; 7 nucleotides match TRBD1. Trimming cost V 5 bases and J 4 bases; bases outside gene matches: 2. The CDR3 has 12 residues. Looked up from germline, CDR1 is SGHTA and CDR2 is FQGNSA. The CDR3 spells CASSAGGYEQYF. The DNA of the CDR3 is TGTGCCAGCAGCGCAGGGGGTTACGAGCAGTACTTC.

In its sample, this clonotype was seen a few times. The J gene is TRBJ2-7, the V gene TRBV5-1; 12 bases match TRBD1. CDR1 and CDR2 (germline): SGHRS, YFSETQ. Trimming took 5 bases from V and 4 from J; bases not matched to a gene: 13. This CDR3 is 17 amino acids long. The CDR3 is CASRRSSGTGGMYEQYF. CDR3 bases: TGCGCCAGCAGACGGTCTTCCGGGACAGGGGGCATGTACGAGCAGTACTTC.

Points on this clonotype: A junction boundary mismatches the germline segment, possibly from a read error. The chain combines TRBV12-5 with TRBJ2-7; D might be TRBD1 or TRBD2, each matching 5 bases. The germline gives CDR1 LGHNT, CDR2 FRNRAP. The CDR3 sequence is 14 residues long. CDR3 in DNA: TGTGCTAGTGGATTGGGACCGACAGACTACGAGCAGTACTTC. Translating it yields CASGLGPTDYEQYF.

Regarding this clonotype: At one end the junction does not follow the germline gene, possibly because of a read error. The CDR3 here is CAIKGLANQGTQYF. DNA for the CDR3: TGTGCCATCAAGGGACTAGCTAATCAAGGGACCCAGTACTTC. The chain joins TRBV10-3 to TRBJ2-4; 9 nucleotides agree with TRBD2. The end of the DNA fits TRBJ2-5 better, so the J call may be wrong. Per the germline V gene, CDR1 is ENHRY and CDR2 is SYGVKD. The CDR3 has 14 amino acids.